These 5 T cell receptor beta chains came from one sample sequenced in a study of blood T cell repertoires in COVID-19. Produced via immunoSEQ multiplex PCR; TCRdb's table is partial and in-frame only. This table holds 20,000 to 30,000 clones, 89% found once. Sequencing used peripheral blood. The receptors were gathered from a human donor in a cohort sampled during active COVID-19.

The V gene is TRBV7-6, the J gene TRBJ2-3, with 8 positions matching TRBD1. Germline V lookup: CDR1 SGHVS, CDR2 FNYEAQ. The CDR3 consists of 17 residues. V lost 7 bases and J lost 0; bases outside the gene matches: 12. The CDR3: CASTQMDRVSSTDTQYF. CDR3 in DNA: TGTGCCAGCACCCAGATGGACAGGGTGAGTAGCACAGATACGCAGTATTTT.

The chain employs TRBV27 and TRBJ1-1, with 7 positions matching TRBD1. J gave up 7 bases and V 3 bases, and 5 bases lay outside the gene matches. CDR3 length equals 13 residues. Germline V gene sequence: CDR1 MNHEY, CDR2 SMNVEV (reference sequence). DNA for the CDR3: TGTGCCAGCAGTTTTAGGGGGCCAGGTGAAGCTTTCTTT. Its translation is CASSFRGPGEAFF.

This chain joins TRBV27 and TRBJ2-7, with 7 bases aligning to TRBD1. The CDR3 is 16 residues long. V gave up 6 bases and J gave up 2 bases; unmatched junction bases: 13. From germline, CDR1 is MNHEY and CDR2 SMNVEV (reference sequence). The CDR3 nucleotides read TGTGCCAGCAGACCCACCTACAGGGGAATTACCTACGAGCAGTACTTC. It translates to CASRPTYRGITYEQYF.

J is TRBJ2-2 and V is TRBV5-4; TRBD1 matches 9 bases. CDR1 is SGHNT and CDR2 is YYREEE in the germline V gene (reference sequence). There are 15 residues in the CDR3. V trimming: 0 bases; J trimming: 6 bases; junction bases outside the gene matches: 3. The CDR3 spells CASSLVGQGPGELFF. The CDR3 DNA reads as TGTGCCAGCAGCTTGGTAGGACAGGGGCCCGGGGAGCTGTTTTTT.

V and J are TRBV5-1 and TRBJ2-1, with TRBD1 matching over 7 bases. Trimming at V came to 0 bases and at J to 7 bases, leaving 4 bases not matched to a gene. The CDR3 has 14 amino acids. CDR1 is SGHRS and CDR2 is YFSETQ in the germline V gene. Here the CDR3 DNA reads TGCGCCAGCAGCTTGGCACAGGGGAAGAATGAGCAGTTCTTC. Its translation is CASSLAQGKNEQFF.